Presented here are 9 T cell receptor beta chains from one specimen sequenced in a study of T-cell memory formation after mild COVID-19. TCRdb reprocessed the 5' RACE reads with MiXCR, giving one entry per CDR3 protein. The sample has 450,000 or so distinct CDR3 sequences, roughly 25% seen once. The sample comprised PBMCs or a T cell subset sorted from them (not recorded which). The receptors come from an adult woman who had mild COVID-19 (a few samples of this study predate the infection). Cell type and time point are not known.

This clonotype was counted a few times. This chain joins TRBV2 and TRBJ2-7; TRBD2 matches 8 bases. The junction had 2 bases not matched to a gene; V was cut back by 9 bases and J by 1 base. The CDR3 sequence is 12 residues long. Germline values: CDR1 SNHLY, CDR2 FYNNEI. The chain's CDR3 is CASQRGSYEQYF. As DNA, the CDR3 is TGTGCCAGTCAGCGGGGGTCCTACGAGCAGTACTTC. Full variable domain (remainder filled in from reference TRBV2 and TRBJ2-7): EPEVTQTPSHQVTQMGQEVILRCVPISNHLYFYWYRQILGQKVEFLVSFYNNEISEKSEIFDDQFSVERPDGSNFTLKIRSTKLEDSAMYFCASQRGSYEQYFGPGTRLTVT.

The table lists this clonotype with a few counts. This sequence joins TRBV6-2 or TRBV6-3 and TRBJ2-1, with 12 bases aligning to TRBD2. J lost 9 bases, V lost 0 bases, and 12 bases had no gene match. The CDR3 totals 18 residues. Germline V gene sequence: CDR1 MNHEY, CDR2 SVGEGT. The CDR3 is CASSYSALAGGRVGEQFF. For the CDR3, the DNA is TGTGCCAGCAGTTACTCAGCGCTAGCGGGGGGGCGGGTTGGTGAGCAGTTCTTC.

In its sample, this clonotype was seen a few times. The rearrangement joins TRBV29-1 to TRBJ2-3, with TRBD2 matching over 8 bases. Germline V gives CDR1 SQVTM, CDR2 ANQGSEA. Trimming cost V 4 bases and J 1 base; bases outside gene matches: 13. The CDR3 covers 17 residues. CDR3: CSVVPAGVFGGTDTQYF. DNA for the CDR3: TGCAGCGTTGTTCCAGCGGGAGTTTTTGGGGGCACAGATACGCAGTATTTT.

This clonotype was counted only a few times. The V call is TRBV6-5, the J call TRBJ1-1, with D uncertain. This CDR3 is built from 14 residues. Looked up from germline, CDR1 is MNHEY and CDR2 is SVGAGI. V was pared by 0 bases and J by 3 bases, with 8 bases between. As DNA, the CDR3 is TGTGCCAGCAGTTACTCAATTGGGTACACTGAAGCTTTCTTT. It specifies CASSYSIGYTEAFF.

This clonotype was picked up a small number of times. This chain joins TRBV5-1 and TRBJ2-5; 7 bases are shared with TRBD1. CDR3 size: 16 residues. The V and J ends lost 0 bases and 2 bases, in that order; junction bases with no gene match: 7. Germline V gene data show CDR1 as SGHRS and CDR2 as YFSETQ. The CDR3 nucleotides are TGCGCCAGCAGCTTGGGGGCACAGGGGCTTCAAGAGACCCAGTACTTC. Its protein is CASSLGAQGLQETQYF.

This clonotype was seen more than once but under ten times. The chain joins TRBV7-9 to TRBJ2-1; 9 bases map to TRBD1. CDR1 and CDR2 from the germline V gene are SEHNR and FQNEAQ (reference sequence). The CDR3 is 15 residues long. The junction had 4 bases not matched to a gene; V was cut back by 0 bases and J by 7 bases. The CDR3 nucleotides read TGTGCCAGCAGCTTAGCGGGGACAGGGTGGAATGAGCAGTTCTTC. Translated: CASSLAGTGWNEQFF.

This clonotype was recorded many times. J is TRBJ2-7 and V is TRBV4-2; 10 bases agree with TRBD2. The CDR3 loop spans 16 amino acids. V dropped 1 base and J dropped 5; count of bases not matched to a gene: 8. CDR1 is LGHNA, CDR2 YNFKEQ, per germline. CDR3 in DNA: TGTGCCAGCAGCCAAGCCTTAGCGGGGGGTCTTAACGAGCAGTACTTC. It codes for CASSQALAGGLNEQYF.

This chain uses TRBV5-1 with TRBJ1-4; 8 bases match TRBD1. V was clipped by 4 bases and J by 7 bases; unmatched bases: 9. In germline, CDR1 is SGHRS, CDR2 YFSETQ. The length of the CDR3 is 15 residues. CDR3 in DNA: TGCGCCAGCAGCGGGGCGACAGGGGCACCTGAAAAACTGTTTTTT. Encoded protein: CASSGATGAPEKLFF. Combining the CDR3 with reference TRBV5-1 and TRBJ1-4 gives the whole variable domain KAGVTQTPRYLIKTRGQQVTLSCSPISGHRSVSWYQQTPGQGLQFLFEYFSETQRNKGNFPGRFSGRQFSNSRSEMNVSTLELGDSALYLCASSGATGAPEKLFFGSGTQLSVL.

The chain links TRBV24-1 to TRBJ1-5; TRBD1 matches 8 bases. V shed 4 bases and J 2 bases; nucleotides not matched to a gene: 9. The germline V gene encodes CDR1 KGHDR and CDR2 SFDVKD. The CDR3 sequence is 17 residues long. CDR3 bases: TGTGCCACCAGTGACCCTAGCCTGGACAGGGGCAATCAGCCCCAGCATTTT. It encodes CATSDPSLDRGNQPQHF.